This TCR beta chain came from a study of control samples from healthy donors and cancer patients (dated by TCRdb to about 2020). In the case of this clone: Its antigen specificity is not known. The sample holds no much larger clone one base away, and base qualities are not on file.

Germline trimming: 7 bases from V, 7 bases from J; junction bases outside gene matches: 11. The germline V gene (reference sequence) provides CDR1 LNHDA and CDR2 SQIVND. Spanning cysteine to phenylalanine, the CDR3 consists of 15 amino acids. Only the CDR3 DNA stays, 45 bases, in frame from base 1. Library prep was done by the immunoSEQ multiplex PCR assay. Sourced from immuneACCESS, this table was stored by TCRdb with only in-frame sequences that have V and J called. A share of the clones is absent; for the studies checked, an unresolved V gene accounts for under half, and the remainder has no known explanation. Counted in this sample were 120,000 to 150,000 clones; around 94% of them appeared once. The top ten clonotypes cover about an eighth of the sample.

The sequence came from a man aged 35-49 years in good health. The rearrangement combines TRBV19 with TRBJ2-1, and 9 bases in between align with TRBD1. Material: blood. The CDR3 here reads CASTLAGTGRNEQFF. Read as DNA, the sequence is TGTGCCAGTACCCTGGCCGGGACAGGGCGGAATGAGCAGTTCTTC. Joined to the reference TRBV19 and TRBJ2-1 proteins, this CDR3 gives the full variable domain: DGGITQSPKYLFRKEGQNVTLSCEQNLNHDAMYWYRQDPGQGLRLIYYSQIVNDFQKGDIAEGYSVSREKKESFPLTVTSAQKNPTAFYLCASTLAGTGRNEQFFGPGTRLTVL.